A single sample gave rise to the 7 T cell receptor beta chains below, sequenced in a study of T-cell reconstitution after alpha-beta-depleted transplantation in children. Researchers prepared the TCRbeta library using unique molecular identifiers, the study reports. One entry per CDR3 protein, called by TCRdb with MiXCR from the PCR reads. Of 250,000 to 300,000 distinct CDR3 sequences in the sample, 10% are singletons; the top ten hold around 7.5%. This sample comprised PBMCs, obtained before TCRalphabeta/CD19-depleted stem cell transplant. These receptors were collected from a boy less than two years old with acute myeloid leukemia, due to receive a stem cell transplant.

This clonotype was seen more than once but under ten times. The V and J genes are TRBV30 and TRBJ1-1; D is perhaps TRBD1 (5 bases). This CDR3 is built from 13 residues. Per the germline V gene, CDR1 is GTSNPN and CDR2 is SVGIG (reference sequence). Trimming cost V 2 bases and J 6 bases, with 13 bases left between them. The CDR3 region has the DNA TGTGCCTGGAGTCCGGGGGTAACCGCTGAAGCTTTCTTT. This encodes CAWSPGVTAEAFF.

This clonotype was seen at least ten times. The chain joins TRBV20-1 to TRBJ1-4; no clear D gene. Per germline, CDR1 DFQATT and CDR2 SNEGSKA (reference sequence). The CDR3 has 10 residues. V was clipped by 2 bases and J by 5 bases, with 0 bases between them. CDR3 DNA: TGCAGTGCTAGAAATGAAAAACTGTTTTTT. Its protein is CSARNEKLFF.

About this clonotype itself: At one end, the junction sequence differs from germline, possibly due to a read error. The CDR3 sequence is CAGSSPAGTGAGGELFF. The CDR3 DNA is TGTGCCGGCAGTTCCCCCGCCGGGACAGGGGCGGGCGGGGAGCTGTTTTTT. The chain recombines TRBV27 with TRBJ2-2, with 10 nucleotides matching TRBD1. The CDR3 loop spans 17 amino acids. CDR1 MNHEY and CDR2 SMNVEV come from the germline V gene (reference sequence).

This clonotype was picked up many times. The CDR3 DNA reads as TGTGCCAGCAGTTTACGGGACCCTCGAAATACGGGACAGGGTTTGGTCTCTGGGGCCAACGTCCTGACTTTC. Residues: CASSLRDPRNTGQGLVSGANVLTF. V and J are TRBV12-3 or TRBV12-4 and TRBJ2-6; 9 bases line up with TRBD1. Germline trimming cut 2 bases from V and 0 bases from J; bases unmatched to any gene: 23. This CDR3 contains 24 residues.

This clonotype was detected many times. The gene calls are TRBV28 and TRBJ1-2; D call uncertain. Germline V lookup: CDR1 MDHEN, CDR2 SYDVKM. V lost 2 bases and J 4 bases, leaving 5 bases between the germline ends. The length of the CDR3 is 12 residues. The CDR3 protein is CASSLPLYGYTF. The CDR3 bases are TGTGCCAGCAGTTTACCCCTCTATGGCTACACCTTC.

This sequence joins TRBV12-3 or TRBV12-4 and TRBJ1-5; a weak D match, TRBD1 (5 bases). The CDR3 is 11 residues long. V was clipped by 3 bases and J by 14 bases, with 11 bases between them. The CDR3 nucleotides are TGTGCCAGCAGTTTGGACAACCTTAAGCATTTT. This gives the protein CASSLDNLKHF.

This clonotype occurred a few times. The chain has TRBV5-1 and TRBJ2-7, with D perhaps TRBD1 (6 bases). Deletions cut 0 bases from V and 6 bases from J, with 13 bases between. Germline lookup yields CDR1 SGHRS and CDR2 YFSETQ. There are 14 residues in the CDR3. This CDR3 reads CASSLEPGVSEQYF. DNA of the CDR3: TGCGCCAGCAGCTTGGAGCCAGGGGTGAGCGAGCAGTACTTC.